The 9 T cell receptor beta chains listed next were all sequenced from one sample in a study of CXCR3-negative and CXCR3-positive naive CD8 T cells. Via 5' RACE with UMI labels, TRB cDNA libraries were prepared. After re-calling the 5' RACE reads, TCRdb lists one entry per CDR3 protein, DNA absent. The sample holds some 48,000 distinct CDR3 sequences. Sequenced: naive CXCR3- CD8+ T cells from blood. As for subset: CD45RO-CCR7+CD27+CD95- naive CD8+ T cells lacking CXCR3 (TNR3-). The receptors were sampled from a human donor in good health. Some clones in this sample may be carry-over from other donors' samples.

The V and J genes are TRBV12-3 or TRBV12-4 and TRBJ2-1; with no DNA, the TCRdb D assignment of TRBD2 cannot be verified. This CDR3 is built from 15 residues. The CDR3 protein is CASSPTGLAAHEQFF.

The rearrangement uses TRBV14 and TRBJ2-2; TCRdb gives TRBD1 as the D gene, but with no DNA this cannot be confirmed. CDR3 length equals 14 residues. CDR1 and CDR2 from the germline V gene are SGHDN and FVKESK. The CDR3 spells CASRIRGGTGELFF.

This clonotype is labeled medium-sized based on frequency. The chain is built from TRBV4-2 and TRBJ2-1; without DNA, the TCRdb call of TRBD2 cannot be checked. This CDR3 comprises 16 residues. CDR1 is LGHNA, CDR2 YNFKEQ, per germline. The chain's CDR3 is CASSQDDTSGGNEQFF.

The chain carries TRBV30 and TRBJ2-7; TCRdb calls TRBD1, which cannot be checked without DNA. Per germline, CDR1 GTSNPN and CDR2 SVGIG (reference sequence). CDR3 length equals 13 residues. The CDR3 region is CAWNPDRDYEQYF.

V is TRBV9 and J is TRBJ2-7. This CDR3 comprises 15 residues. The germline V gene has CDR1 SGDLS and CDR2 YYNGEE. The CDR3 protein is CASSPTMGWAYEQYF.

J is TRBJ2-5 and V is TRBV5-5; TCRdb names TRBD2, which stays unverified in the absence of DNA. The CDR3 contains 16 residues. Germline V gene data show CDR1 as SGHKS and CDR2 as YYEKEE (reference sequence). The CDR3 here is CASSLALAGVFETQYF.

The V and J genes are TRBV14 and TRBJ2-7. The CDR3 has 14 residues. CDR1 is SGHDN and CDR2 is FVKESK in the germline V gene. This CDR3 is CASSQAGNSYEQYF. The full variable domain, with the rest looked up from reference TRBV14 and TRBJ2-7, is EAGVTQFPSHSVIEKGQTVTLRCDPISGHDNLYWYRRVMGKEIKFLLHFVKESKQDESGMPNNRFLAERTGGTYSTLKVQPAELEDSGVYFCASSQAGNSYEQYFGPGTRLTVT.

This chain uses TRBV19 with TRBJ2-7; TCRdb gives TRBD2 as the D gene, but with no DNA this cannot be confirmed. This CDR3 spans 15 amino acids. The germline V gene has CDR1 LNHDA and CDR2 SQIVND (reference sequence). This CDR3 is CASSIGGRSHYEQYF.

The chain couples TRBV29-1 to TRBJ2-5. This CDR3 is built from 12 residues. Germline lookup yields CDR1 SQVTM and CDR2 ANQGSEA. Here the CDR3 reads CSVESPKETQYF. The full variable domain, rest sourced from reference TRBV29-1 and TRBJ2-5, is SAVISQKPSRDICQRGTSLTIQCQVDSQVTMMFWYRQQPGQSLTLIATANQGSEATYESGFVIDKFPISRPNLTFSTLTVSNMSPEDSSIYLCSVESPKETQYFGPGTRLLVL.